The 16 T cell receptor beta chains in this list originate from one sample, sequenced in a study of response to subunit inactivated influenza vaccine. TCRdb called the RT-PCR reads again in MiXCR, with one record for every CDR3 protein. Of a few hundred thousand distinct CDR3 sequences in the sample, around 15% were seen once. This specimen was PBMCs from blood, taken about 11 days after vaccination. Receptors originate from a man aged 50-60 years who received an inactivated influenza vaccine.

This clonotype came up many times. The chain's CDR3 is CSVWKTSGGRTDTQYF. The CDR3 region has the DNA TGCAGCGTATGGAAGACTAGCGGGGGGAGGACAGATACGCAGTATTTT. This chain links TRBV29-1 with TRBJ2-3, with 13 bases fitting TRBD2. Germline values: CDR1 SQVTM, CDR2 ANQGSEA. V lost 6 bases to trimming and J lost 3 bases; unmatched junction nucleotides: 9. This CDR3 has 16 residues.

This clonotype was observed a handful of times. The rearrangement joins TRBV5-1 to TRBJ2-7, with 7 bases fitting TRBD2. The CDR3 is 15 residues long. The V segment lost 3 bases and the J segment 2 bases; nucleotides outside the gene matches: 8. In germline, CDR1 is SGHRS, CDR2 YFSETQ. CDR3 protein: CASSSGGSLTYEQYF. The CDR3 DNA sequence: TGCGCCAGCAGCTCAGGCGGGAGTTTGACCTACGAGCAGTACTTC.

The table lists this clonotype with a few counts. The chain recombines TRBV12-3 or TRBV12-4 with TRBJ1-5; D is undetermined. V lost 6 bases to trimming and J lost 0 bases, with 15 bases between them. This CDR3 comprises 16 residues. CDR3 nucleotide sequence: TGTGCCAGCAGCCGCAAGGGCGGGCGTAGCAATCAGCCCCAGCATTTT. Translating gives CASSRKGGRSNQPQHF.

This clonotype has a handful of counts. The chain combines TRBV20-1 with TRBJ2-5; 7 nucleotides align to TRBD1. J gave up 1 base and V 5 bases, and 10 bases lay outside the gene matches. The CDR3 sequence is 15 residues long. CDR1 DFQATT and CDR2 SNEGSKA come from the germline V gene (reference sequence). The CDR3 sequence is CSAHPGQRPQETQYF. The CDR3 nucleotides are TGCAGTGCTCACCCGGGACAGAGACCCCAAGAGACCCAGTACTTC.

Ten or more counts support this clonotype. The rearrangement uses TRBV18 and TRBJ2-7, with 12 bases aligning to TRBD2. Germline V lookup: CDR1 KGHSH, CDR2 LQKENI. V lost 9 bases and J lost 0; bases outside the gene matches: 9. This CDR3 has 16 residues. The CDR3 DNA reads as TGTGCCAGTAGCCCCGGACTAGCGGGGCTCTCCTACGAGCAGTACTTC. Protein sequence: CASSPGLAGLSYEQYF.

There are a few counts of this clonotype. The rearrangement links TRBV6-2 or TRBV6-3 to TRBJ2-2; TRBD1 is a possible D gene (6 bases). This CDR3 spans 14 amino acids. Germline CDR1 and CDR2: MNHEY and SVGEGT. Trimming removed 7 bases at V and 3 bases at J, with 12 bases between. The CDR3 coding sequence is TGTGCCAGCAAAGATGGGGGCGACACCGGGGAGCTGTTTTTT. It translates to CASKDGGDTGELFF.

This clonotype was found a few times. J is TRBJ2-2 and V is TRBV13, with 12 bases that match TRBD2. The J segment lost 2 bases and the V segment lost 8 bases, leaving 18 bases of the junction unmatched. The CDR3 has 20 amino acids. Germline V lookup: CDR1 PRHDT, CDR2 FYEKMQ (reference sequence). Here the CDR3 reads CASGSVRFGLAGYNTGELFF. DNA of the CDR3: TGTGCCAGCGGCTCTGTGAGGTTTGGACTAGCGGGATATAACACCGGGGAGCTGTTTTTT.

CDR3 region: CASSATSGARGEQYF. In nucleotides, the CDR3 is TGTGCCAGCAGCGCAACTAGCGGGGCCCGGGGAGAGCAGTACTTC. The chain combines TRBV7-2 with TRBJ2-7; 10 bases match TRBD2. The germline gives CDR1 SGHTA, CDR2 FQGNSA. The trim removed 5 bases at V and 7 bases at J, leaving 11 bases unmatched. This CDR3 is built from 15 residues.

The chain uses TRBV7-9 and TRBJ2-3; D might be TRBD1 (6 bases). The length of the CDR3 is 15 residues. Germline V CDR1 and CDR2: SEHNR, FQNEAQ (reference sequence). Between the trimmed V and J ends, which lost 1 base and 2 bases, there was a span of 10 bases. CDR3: CASSLEGGPTDTQYF. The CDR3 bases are TGTGCCAGCAGCTTAGAAGGGGGACCCACAGATACGCAGTATTTT.

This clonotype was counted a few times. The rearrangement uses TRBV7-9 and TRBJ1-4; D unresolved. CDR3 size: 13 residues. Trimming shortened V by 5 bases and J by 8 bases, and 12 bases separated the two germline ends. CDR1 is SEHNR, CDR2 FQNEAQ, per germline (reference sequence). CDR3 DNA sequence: TGTGCCAGCAGCATTCTTGGAGGGGAAAAACTGTTTTTT. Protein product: CASSILGGEKLFF.

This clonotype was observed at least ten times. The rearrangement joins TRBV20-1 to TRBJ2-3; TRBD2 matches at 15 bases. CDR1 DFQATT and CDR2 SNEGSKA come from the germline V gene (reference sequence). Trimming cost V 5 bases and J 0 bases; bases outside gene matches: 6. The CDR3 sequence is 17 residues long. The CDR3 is CSASGGTSGGSTDTQYF. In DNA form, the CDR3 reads TGCAGTGCTTCAGGAGGGACTAGCGGGGGGAGCACAGATACGCAGTATTTT.

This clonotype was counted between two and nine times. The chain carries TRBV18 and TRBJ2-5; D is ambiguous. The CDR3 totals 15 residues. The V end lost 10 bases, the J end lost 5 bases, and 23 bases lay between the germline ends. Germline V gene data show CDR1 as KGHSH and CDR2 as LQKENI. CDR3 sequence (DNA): TGTGCCACTACCCCCACGAGTTTGGCGGTGGAGACCCAGTACTTC. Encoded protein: CATTPTSLAVETQYF. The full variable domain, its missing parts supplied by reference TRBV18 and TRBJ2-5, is NAGVMQNPRHLVRRRGQEARLRCSPMKGHSHVYWYRQLPEEGLKFMVYLQKENIIDESGMPKERFSAEFPKEGPSILRIQQVVRGDSAAYFCATTPTSLAVETQYFGPGTRLLVL.

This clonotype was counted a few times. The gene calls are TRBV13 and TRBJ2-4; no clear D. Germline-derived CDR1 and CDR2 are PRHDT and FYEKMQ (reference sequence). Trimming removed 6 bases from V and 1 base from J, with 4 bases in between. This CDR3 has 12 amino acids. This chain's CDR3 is CASSGAKNIQYF. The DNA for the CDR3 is TGTGCCAGCAGTGGGGCCAAAAACATTCAGTACTTC.

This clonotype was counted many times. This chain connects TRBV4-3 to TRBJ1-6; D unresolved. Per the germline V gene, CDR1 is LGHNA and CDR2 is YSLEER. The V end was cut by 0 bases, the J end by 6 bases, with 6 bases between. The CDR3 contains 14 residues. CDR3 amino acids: CASSQEYSNSPLHF. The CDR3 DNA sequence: TGCGCCAGCAGCCAAGAGTACAGTAATTCACCCCTCCACTTT.

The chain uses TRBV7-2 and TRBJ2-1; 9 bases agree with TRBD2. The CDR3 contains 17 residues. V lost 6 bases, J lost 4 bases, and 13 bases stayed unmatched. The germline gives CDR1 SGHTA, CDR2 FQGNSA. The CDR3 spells CASSLGLASPRYNEQFF. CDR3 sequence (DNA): TGTGCCAGCAGTCTAGGACTAGCGTCTCCTCGGTACAATGAGCAGTTCTTC.

CDR3 bases: TGCGCCAGCAGCTTCCCCGGGACTAGCGGGAGCAATACGCAGTATTTT. This translates into CASSFPGTSGSNTQYF. J is TRBJ2-3 and V is TRBV5-1; 14 bases agree with TRBD2. The CDR3 extends over 16 amino acids. Germline CDR1 reads SGHRS; CDR2 reads YFSETQ. The junction had 6 bases not matched to a gene; V was cut back by 2 bases and J by 7 bases.